The present TCR beta chain was sequenced within a study of blood T cell repertoires in COVID-19 (dated by TCRdb to about 2020). General notes on the study: Samples covering the acute and convalescent phases of COVID-19 were provided by collaborators in the United States, Italy and Spain. The prospective study material was composed of cDNA or gDNA derived from T cells, B-cell-depleted T cells, or PBMCs. Deeply sampled blood TCRbeta repertoires from subjects exposed to, actively infected with, or recovered from COVID-19 were included in the dataset. The repertoires were made available in a free public database intended to serve as a resource for research on the immune response to SARS-CoV-2. The samples were drawn from the first 160 participants of the ongoing ImmuneRACE study and from some 1,300 subjects provided by 6 global collaborators. A de-identified subject ID, COVID-19 status, age in years and sex were almost always included in the sample metadata. Where available, HLA class I and class II types were obtained from metadata supplied by the sample provider rather than from assay-based typing.

The immunoSEQ Assay, a bias-controlled multiplex PCR, was used to amplify TCRbeta CDR3 regions from genomic DNA. The study's own analysis went as follows. Within the assay, amplification of reference gene primers was used to estimate how many nucleated cells each sample contained. To quantify the absolute abundance of each unique TCRbeta CDR3 rearrangement, sequence reads were collapsed and filtered. For each sample, productive Simpson clonality was calculated as the square root of Simpson's diversity index over productive rearrangements. Not all clones reach the TCRdb copy of this immuneACCESS table, which keeps in-frame sequences only. Checked studies attribute under half of the gap to unresolved V genes and leave the rest unexplained. The V and J calls and clone size were taken over from that table, and D and trimming were inferred from the DNA. The sample table contains around 300,000 clones; only one count was recorded for around 90% of them. 3.7% of the sample rests with the top ten.

Here is what the overall study found, with its caveats: Clinical and demographic metadata were provided uncurated, with the amount varying by source and participant.

Each collaborating institution followed its own protocols to collect whole blood in K2EDTA tubes. For TCRbeta analysis, collaborator samples were shipped as frozen whole blood, as isolated PBMCs, or as DNA extracted from either sample type. Note on this clone: No cognate antigen has been identified for it. Base-call qualities are not available, and no considerably larger clone is one nucleotide away.

Sequenced input: peripheral blood. This sequence originates from a woman aged 40 to 50 with acute or convalescent COVID-19.

The DNA is TGTGCCAGCATTCGACAAAGGACAGTGTGGGGGGAGACCCAGTACTTC. Its protein reads: CASIRQRTVWGETQYF. The V and J genes are TRBV2 and TRBJ2-5, with TRBD1 as a weak D call on 6 bases. The CDR3 runs 16 residues from the cysteine to the phenylalanine. Only the CDR3 DNA is retained, 48 bases long and in frame from the first base. V gives up 7 bases and J gives up 5 bases, and the segment between their germline ends measures 23 bases. Via the germline V gene, CDR1 is SNHLY and CDR2 FYNNEI.